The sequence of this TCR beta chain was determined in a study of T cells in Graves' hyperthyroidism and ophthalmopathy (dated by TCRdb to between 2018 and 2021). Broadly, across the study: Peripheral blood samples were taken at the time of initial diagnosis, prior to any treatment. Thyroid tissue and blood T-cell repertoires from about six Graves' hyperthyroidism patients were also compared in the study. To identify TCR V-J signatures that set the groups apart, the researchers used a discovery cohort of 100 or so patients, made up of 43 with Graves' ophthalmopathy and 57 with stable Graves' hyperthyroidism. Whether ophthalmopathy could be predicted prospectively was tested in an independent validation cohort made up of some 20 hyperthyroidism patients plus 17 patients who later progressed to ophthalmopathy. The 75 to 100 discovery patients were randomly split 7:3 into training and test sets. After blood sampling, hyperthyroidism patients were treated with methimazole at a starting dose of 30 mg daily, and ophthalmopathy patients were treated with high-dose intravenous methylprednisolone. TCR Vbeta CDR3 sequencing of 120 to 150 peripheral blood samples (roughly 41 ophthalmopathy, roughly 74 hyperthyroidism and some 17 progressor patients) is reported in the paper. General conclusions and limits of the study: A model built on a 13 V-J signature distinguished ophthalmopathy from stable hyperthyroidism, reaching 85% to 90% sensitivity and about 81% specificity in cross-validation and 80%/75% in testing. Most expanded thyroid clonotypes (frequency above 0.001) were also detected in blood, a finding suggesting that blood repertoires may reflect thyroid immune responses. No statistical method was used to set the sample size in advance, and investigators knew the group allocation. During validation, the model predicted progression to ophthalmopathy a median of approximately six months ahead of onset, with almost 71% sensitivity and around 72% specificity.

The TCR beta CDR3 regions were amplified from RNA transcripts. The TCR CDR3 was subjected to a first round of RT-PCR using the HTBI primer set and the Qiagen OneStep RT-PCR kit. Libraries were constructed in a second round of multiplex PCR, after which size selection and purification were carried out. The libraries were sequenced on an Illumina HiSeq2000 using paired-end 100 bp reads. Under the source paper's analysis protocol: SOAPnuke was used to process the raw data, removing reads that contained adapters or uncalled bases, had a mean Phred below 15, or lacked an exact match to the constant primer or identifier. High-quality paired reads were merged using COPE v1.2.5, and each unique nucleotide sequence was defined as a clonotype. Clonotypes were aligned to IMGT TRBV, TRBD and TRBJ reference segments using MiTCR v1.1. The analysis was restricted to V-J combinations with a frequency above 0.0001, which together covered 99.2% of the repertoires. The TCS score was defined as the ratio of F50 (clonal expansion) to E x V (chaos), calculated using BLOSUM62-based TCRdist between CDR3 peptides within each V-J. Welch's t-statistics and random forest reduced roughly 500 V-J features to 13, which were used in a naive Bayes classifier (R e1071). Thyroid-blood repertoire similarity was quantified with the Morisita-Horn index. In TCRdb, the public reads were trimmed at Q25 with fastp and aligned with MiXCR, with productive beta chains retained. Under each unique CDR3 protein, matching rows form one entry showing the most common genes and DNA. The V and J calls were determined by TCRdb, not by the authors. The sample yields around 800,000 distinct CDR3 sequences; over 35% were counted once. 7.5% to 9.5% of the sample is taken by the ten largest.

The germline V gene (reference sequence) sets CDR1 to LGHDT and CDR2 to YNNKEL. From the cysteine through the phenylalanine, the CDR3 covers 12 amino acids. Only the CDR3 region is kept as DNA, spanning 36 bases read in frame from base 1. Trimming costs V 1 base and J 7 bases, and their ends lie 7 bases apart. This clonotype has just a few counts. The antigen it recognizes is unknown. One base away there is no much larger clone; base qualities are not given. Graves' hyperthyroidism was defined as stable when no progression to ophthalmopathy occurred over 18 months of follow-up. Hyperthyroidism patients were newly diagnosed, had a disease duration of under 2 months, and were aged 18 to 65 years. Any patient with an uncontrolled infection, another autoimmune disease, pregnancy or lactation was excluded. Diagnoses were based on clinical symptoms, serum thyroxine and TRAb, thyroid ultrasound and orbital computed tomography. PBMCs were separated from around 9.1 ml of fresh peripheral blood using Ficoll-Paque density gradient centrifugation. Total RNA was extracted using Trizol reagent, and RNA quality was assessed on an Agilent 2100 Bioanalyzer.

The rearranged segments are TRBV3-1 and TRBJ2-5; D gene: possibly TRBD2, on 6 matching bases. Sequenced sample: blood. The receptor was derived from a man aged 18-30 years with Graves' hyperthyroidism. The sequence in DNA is TGTGCCAGCAGCCAAGCGGAGGGGACCCAGTACTTC. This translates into CASSQAEGTQYF.